One and the same sample provided the 29 T cell receptor beta chains below, sequenced in a study of CD8 T cells in ankylosing spondylitis. Which antigens these TCRs recognize remains unknown. Study conclusions and caveats: What seemed typical of ankylosing spondylitis blood was a TCR beta motif built from 7 or 8 highly homologous variants.

From the 5' RACE reads, TCRdb called clonotypes with MiXCR, one entry per CDR3 protein. The sample has approximately 300,000 distinct CDR3 sequences; less than 9.5% are singletons. Sequencing input: blood, either unsorted or a sorted T cell fraction (not recorded which). Every receptor here comes from a male donor with ankylosing spondylitis.

This clonotype was seen repeatedly, ten times or more. J is TRBJ2-5 and V is TRBV18, with 7 bases that match TRBD1. The length of the CDR3 is 15 residues. Germline values: CDR1 KGHSH, CDR2 LQKENI. V lost 3 bases to trimming and J lost 1 base; unmatched junction nucleotides: 5. The CDR3 bases are TGTGCCAGCTCACCGGGACAGAGACCCCAAGAGACCCAGTACTTC. It yields the protein CASSPGQRPQETQYF.

This clonotype was observed many times. The chain couples TRBV27 to TRBJ2-1; a weak D match, TRBD2 (5 bases). Germline lookup yields CDR1 MNHEY and CDR2 SMNVEV (reference sequence). Trimming pared 5 bases from V and 0 bases from J, leaving 8 bases between. This CDR3 has 14 amino acids. The CDR3 spells CASSRGTSYNEQFF. The CDR3 DNA reads as TGTGCCAGCAGTCGGGGTACCTCCTACAATGAGCAGTTCTTC.

The rearrangement links TRBV7-3 to TRBJ2-2; TRBD2 matches at 11 bases. Germline lookup yields CDR1 SGHTA and CDR2 FQGTGA. With 8 bases clipped from V and 4 bases from J, the junction kept 6 bases outside the gene matches. CDR3 size: 15 residues. CDR3 DNA sequence: TGTGCCAGCGCGCGGACTAGCGGGTCCACCGGGGAGCTGTTTTTT. Translating gives CASARTSGSTGELFF.

The V gene is TRBV7-3, the J gene TRBJ1-2, with a possible D match to TRBD1 (5 bases). The germline V and J ends were trimmed by 4 bases and 5 bases, with 8 bases remaining between them. The CDR3 runs to 12 residues. The germline gives CDR1 SGHTA, CDR2 FQGTGA. The CDR3 protein is CASSSPGYGYTF. CDR3 nucleotide sequence: TGTGCCAGCAGCTCCCCAGGGTATGGCTACACCTTC.

This clonotype was counted ten times or more. V and J are TRBV29-1 and TRBJ2-7; TRBD1 or TRBD2 may be the D gene (7 bases each). Germline V gives CDR1 SQVTM, CDR2 ANQGSEA. The CDR3 consists of 14 residues. V shed 1 base and J shed 2 bases, with 12 bases lying between them. The CDR3 protein is CSVEGRGGTYEQYF. Here the CDR3 DNA reads TGCAGCGTTGAAGGCAGGGGGGGTACCTACGAGCAGTACTTC.

This clonotype showed up many times. V gene TRBV6-5 combines with J gene TRBJ2-7; 9 positions agree with TRBD2. This CDR3 comprises 17 residues. Trimming took 4 bases from V and 3 from J; bases not matched to a gene: 13. In germline, CDR1 is MNHEY, CDR2 SVGAGI. In nucleotides, the CDR3 is TGTGCCAGCAGTTTTTCCTCTTTGCGGGAGGGCTTCTACGAGCAGTACTTC. Protein: CASSFSSLREGFYEQYF.

The chain is built from TRBV6-5 and TRBJ2-3, with D perhaps TRBD1 or TRBD2 (5 bases each). The CDR3 runs 16 residues. V was pared by 4 bases and J by 4 bases, with 18 bases between. The germline gives CDR1 MNHEY, CDR2 SVGAGI. CDR3 DNA: TGTGCCAGCAGTTCCCTGGAGAGGGGTGTAGCAGATACGCAGTATTTT. This encodes CASSSLERGVADTQYF.

This clonotype was found many times. The rearrangement uses TRBV6-6 and TRBJ2-7, with D unresolved. The germline V gene encodes CDR1 MNHNY and CDR2 SVGAGI (reference sequence). V lost 0 bases and J 4 bases, leaving 4 bases between the germline ends. The CDR3 is made up of 12 amino acids. As DNA, the CDR3 is TGTGCCAGCAGTTACTCTCAGTACGAGCAGTACTTC. Translated, it gives CASSYSQYEQYF.

There are many counts of this clonotype. The chain has TRBV29-1 and TRBJ2-3; 10 positions match TRBD1. The CDR3 length is 13 residues. The V gene end was trimmed by 7 bases and the J gene end by 5 bases; junction bases not matched to a gene: 6. The germline gives CDR1 SQVTM, CDR2 ANQGSEA. CDR3 loop: CSASDRGIDTQYF. Written as DNA, the CDR3 is TGCAGCGCCTCGGACAGGGGGATAGATACGCAGTATTTT.

This clonotype was counted only a few times. The rearrangement joins TRBV12-3 or TRBV12-4 to TRBJ1-5, with D maybe TRBD1 (5 bases). V lost 1 base to trimming and J lost 1 base, with 11 bases between them. CDR3 length equals 16 residues. CDR3: CASSLEGGASNQPQHF. The CDR3 coding sequence is TGTGCCAGCAGTTTAGAAGGCGGGGCAAGCAATCAGCCCCAGCATTTT.

This clonotype occurred a few times. The gene calls are TRBV6-1 and TRBJ2-2; TRBD1 might be the D (6 bases). The V and J ends lost 5 bases and 2 bases respectively, with 12 bases between them. CDR1 and CDR2 (germline): MNHNS, SASEGT. The CDR3 is 15 amino acids. CDR3 sequence (DNA): TGTGCCAGCAGTCGGACAGCCGACAACACCGGGGAGCTGTTTTTT. Encoded protein: CASSRTADNTGELFF.

As regards this clonotype: At one boundary the junction diverges from the germline segment, which might be a read error. The J gene is TRBJ2-5, the V gene TRBV7-7; 11 positions agree with TRBD2. Per germline, CDR1 SSHAT and CDR2 FNYEAQ (reference sequence). The CDR3 totals 16 residues. The CDR3 reads CASSPGLAAFQETQYF. In DNA form, the CDR3 reads TGTGCTAGCAGCCCGGGACTAGCGGCGTTTCAAGAGACCCAGTACTTC.

This clonotype was counted many times. V usage is TRBV20-1 and J usage is TRBJ2-1; D remains ambiguous. CDR1 is DFQATT and CDR2 is SNEGSKA in the germline V gene (reference sequence). V lost 3 bases, J lost 8 bases, and 11 bases lay in between. The CDR3 runs to 12 residues. Here the CDR3 DNA reads TGCAGTGCTAGTGAAATAGCCGATGAGCAGTTCTTC. As protein: CSASEIADEQFF.

This chain uses TRBV4-2 with TRBJ1-1; tentatively, D is TRBD1 (6 bases). The CDR3 totals 16 residues. Germline V gene sequence: CDR1 LGHNA, CDR2 YNFKEQ. Trimming removed 1 base at V and 3 bases at J, with 15 bases between. This CDR3 is CASSQVRGGGDTEAFF. The CDR3 bases are TGTGCCAGCAGCCAAGTTCGGGGAGGGGGGGACACTGAAGCTTTCTTT.

The V gene is TRBV7-9, the J gene TRBJ2-5, with TRBD1 matching over 11 bases. Germline V gene lookup returns CDR1 SEHNR and CDR2 FQNEAQ (reference sequence). The CDR3 length is 16 residues. With V trimmed by 5 bases and J by 5 bases, 10 bases remained unmatched. The CDR3 DNA reads TGTGCCAGCAGCCCCCAACGGACAGGGGGCGGGGAGACCCAGTACTTC. Residues: CASSPQRTGGGETQYF.

This clonotype occurred a few times. The chain uses TRBV11-3 and TRBJ2-2; 11 bases map to TRBD2. The germline CDR1 and CDR2 sequences are SGHNT and YENEEA. The CDR3 is made up of 15 amino acids. The junction had 4 bases not matched to a gene; V was cut back by 5 bases and J by 5 bases. CDR3 sequence: CASSVTSGSTGELFF. The CDR3 DNA reads as TGTGCCAGCAGCGTCACTAGCGGGAGTACCGGGGAGCTGTTTTTT.

This clonotype showed up many times. The CDR3 loop is CASSESGTSGNEQFF. CDR3 nucleotides: TGTGCCAGCAGTGAGTCGGGGACTAGCGGCAATGAGCAGTTCTTC. The chain has TRBV2 and TRBJ2-1, with 11 bases matching TRBD2. V shed 3 bases and J 6 bases; nucleotides not matched to a gene: 4. The CDR3 is made up of 15 amino acids. Looked up from germline, CDR1 is SNHLY and CDR2 is FYNNEI.

This clonotype turned up a few times. This chain connects TRBV12-3 or TRBV12-4 to TRBJ2-7; maybe TRBD1 (5 bases). V was trimmed by 3 bases and J by 3 bases, leaving 9 bases between them. The CDR3 has 13 residues. This CDR3 is CASSFDRFYEQYF. CDR3 DNA: TGTGCCAGCAGTTTTGACAGATTCTACGAGCAGTACTTC.

This clonotype was observed many times. The V and J genes are TRBV12-3 or TRBV12-4 and TRBJ1-1; D unclear. V shed 3 bases and J shed 1 base, with 6 bases lying between them. CDR3 length: 13 residues. In nucleotides, the CDR3 is TGTGCCAGCAGTTTCTCCCAGAACACTGAAGCTTTCTTT. Translated: CASSFSQNTEAFF.

Remarks on this clonotype: A much larger clone differs by one base, so this may be a read error. The V call is TRBV12-3 or TRBV12-4, the J call TRBJ2-6; D is possibly TRBD2 (5 bases). The CDR3 is made up of 17 amino acids. Trimming took off 6 bases at V and 0 bases at J, with 15 bases between the two ends. The CDR3 DNA follows: TGTGCCAGCAGGTTTCCCGGACGGGGCTCTGGGGCCAACGTCCTGACTTTC. It translates to CASRFPGRGSGANVLTF.

This clonotype was counted at least ten times. The chain employs TRBV20-1 and TRBJ2-5; 9 bases agree with TRBD2. Germline loops: CDR1 DFQATT, CDR2 SNEGSKA (reference sequence). The CDR3 extends over 13 amino acids. With 7 bases clipped from V and 5 bases from J, the junction kept 8 bases outside the gene matches. Here the CDR3 DNA reads TGCAGTGGGTTCGCGGGAGGGCCTGAGACCCAGTACTTC. This encodes CSGFAGGPETQYF.

This clonotype turned up a few times. CDR3 amino acids: CASSWDPSAAQFF. CDR3 sequence (DNA): TGTGCCAGCTCATGGGACCCCTCCGCGGCGCAGTTCTTC. The chain carries TRBV18 and TRBJ2-1, with D possibly being TRBD1 or TRBD2 (5 bases each). This CDR3 contains 13 residues. The V and J ends lost 5 bases and 12 bases respectively, with 17 bases between them. The germline CDR1 and CDR2 sequences are KGHSH and LQKENI. The whole variable domain, filled in from reference TRBV18 and TRBJ2-1, reads NAGVMQNPRHLVRRRGQEARLRCSPMKGHSHVYWYRQLPEEGLKFMVYLQKENIIDESGMPKERFSAEFPKEGPSILRIQQVVRGDSAAYFCASSWDPSAAQFFGPGTRLTVL.

A word on this clonotype: Just one base apart from a much larger clone, this may be a read error. This chain joins TRBV5-6 and TRBJ1-2; D possibly corresponds to TRBD1 (6 bases). Germline V gene data show CDR1 as SGHDT and CDR2 as YYEEEE. The V end lost 2 bases, the J end lost 4 bases, and 12 bases lay between the germline ends. The CDR3 covers 14 residues. CDR3 region: CASSFGQFFYGYTF. The DNA for the CDR3 is TGTGCCAGCAGCTTCGGACAGTTCTTCTATGGCTACACCTTC.

In this sample, this clonotype turned up many times. The V gene is TRBV5-1, the J gene TRBJ2-3; 12 bases line up with TRBD2. The germline V gene encodes CDR1 SGHRS and CDR2 YFSETQ. The CDR3 length is 16 residues. Germline trimming cut 4 bases from V and 6 bases from J; bases unmatched to any gene: 9. The CDR3 nucleotides are TGCGCCAGCAGCCAGACTAGCGGGAGCGCCCTGGATACGCAGTATTTT. Its translation: CASSQTSGSALDTQYF.

This chain uses TRBV28 with TRBJ2-3; 9 bases are shared with TRBD2. CDR1 is MDHEN and CDR2 is SYDVKM in the germline V gene. The CDR3 has 17 residues. Trimming removed 4 bases from V and 6 bases from J; junction bases left unmatched: 14. CDR3 bases: TGTGCCAGCAGTTCCCCGCTGGTAGCGGGAGTCGGGGATACGCAGTATTTT. This encodes CASSSPLVAGVGDTQYF.

This clonotype has only a few counts. The rearrangement uses TRBV28 and TRBJ1-1, with D perhaps matching TRBD1 (5 bases). CDR1 is MDHEN, CDR2 SYDVKM, per germline. The CDR3 is made up of 14 amino acids. Trimming left V 0 bases short and J 2 bases short, with 7 bases between. CDR3: CASSLWRGNTEAFF. CDR3 bases: TGTGCCAGCAGTTTATGGAGGGGCAACACTGAAGCTTTCTTT.

This clonotype was detected only a few times. V is TRBV13 and J is TRBJ1-1, with D unresolved. CDR1 is PRHDT, CDR2 FYEKMQ, per germline (reference sequence). CDR3 length: 14 residues. With 4 bases removed from V and 3 bases from J, the gap between germline ends came to 12 bases. The DNA of the CDR3 is TGTGCCAGCAGCTCCCCCCCGGGCTACACTGAAGCTTTCTTT. This sequence encodes CASSSPPGYTEAFF. Looking up the rest from reference TRBV13 and TRBJ1-1 gives the full variable domain: AAGVIQSPRHLIKEKRETATLKCYPIPRHDTVYWYQQGPGQDPQFLISFYEKMQSDKGSIPDRFSAQQFSDYHSELNMSSLELGDSALYFCASSSPPGYTEAFFGQGTRLTVV.

The J gene is TRBJ2-2, the V gene TRBV11-1; TRBD1 matches 9 bases. Losses at the gene ends were 5 bases for V and 2 bases for J; bases not matched to a gene: 6. CDR1 and CDR2 from the germline V gene are SGHAT and FQDESV (reference sequence). CDR3 length: 16 amino acids. CDR3 nucleotide sequence: TGTGCCAGCAGCAAGAGGGACAGGGCAAACACCGGGGAGCTGTTTTTT. Protein: CASSKRDRANTGELFF.

This clonotype came up many times. The V and J genes are TRBV18 and TRBJ2-1; tentative D call: TRBD2 (6 bases). V lost 0 bases and J lost 10, with 16 bases in between. CDR3 length: 15 amino acids. Germline V gene sequence: CDR1 KGHSH, CDR2 LQKENI. CDR3 sequence: CASSPPVGGQGEQFF. Here the CDR3 DNA reads TGTGCCAGCTCACCACCGGTCGGAGGGCAAGGCGAGCAGTTCTTC.